The 23 T cell receptor beta chains given below trace back to one sample, sequenced in a study of blood T cells in healthy people across ages. A second PCR of about 6 to 12 cycles used a sample-barcoded 5' primer and a J-beta primer mix. TCRdb re-called the 5' RACE reads through MiXCR, storing one row per CDR3 protein. The sample contains hundreds of thousands of distinct CDR3 sequences, approximately 50% of which appear only once. The sequenced sample consisted of blood. Receptors were obtained from a man aged 60-69 years in good health.

The chain employs TRBV13 and TRBJ2-1; 16 nucleotides align to TRBD2. The CDR3 consists of 17 residues. V was pared by 5 bases and J by 7 bases, with 8 bases of the junction left unmatched. Looked up from germline, CDR1 is PRHDT and CDR2 is FYEKMQ (reference sequence). CDR3 bases: TGTGCCAGCAGCCCGGCCCGGGGACTAGCGGGGGGGAATGAGCAGTTCTTC. The encoded protein is CASSPARGLAGGNEQFF.

This clonotype was observed a single time. The chain couples TRBV20-1 to TRBJ1-5, with 9 positions matching TRBD1. Per the germline V gene, CDR1 is DFQATT and CDR2 is SNEGSKA (reference sequence). The ends lost 3 bases at V and 10 bases at J; junction bases unmatched: 10. CDR3 size: 14 residues. CDR3 bases: TGCAGTGCTAGTACCCAACAGGGGGCAAAACCCCAGCATTTT. This gives the protein CSASTQQGAKPQHF.

This clonotype was recorded a few times. The chain carries TRBV20-1 and TRBJ2-5, with 12 nucleotides matching TRBD2. CDR3 size: 14 residues. J lost 5 bases, V lost 5 bases, and 6 bases had no gene match. Germline CDR1 reads DFQATT; CDR2 reads SNEGSKA (reference sequence). CDR3 sequence: CSAPSGGAGETQYF. For the CDR3, the DNA is TGCAGTGCTCCTAGCGGGGGGGCTGGTGAGACCCAGTACTTC.

The V gene is TRBV5-1, the J gene TRBJ2-6; 9 bases agree with TRBD1. This CDR3 region has 14 residues. Germline lookup yields CDR1 SGHRS and CDR2 YFSETQ. V dropped 6 bases and J dropped 6; count of bases not matched to a gene: 4. CDR3 sequence (DNA): TGCGCCAGCACCAGGACAGGGGAGGCCAACGTCCTGACTTTC. Residues: CASTRTGEANVLTF.

This clonotype was observed a few times. The chain employs TRBV20-1 and TRBJ1-2; TRBD1 is a possible D gene (5 bases). Germline assignment: CDR1 DFQATT and CDR2 SNEGSKA (reference sequence). V dropped 0 bases and J dropped 8 bases, with 10 bases sitting between them. The CDR3 length is 12 residues. CDR3 amino acids: CSARDPGKGYTF. In DNA, the CDR3 is TGCAGTGCTAGAGACCCAGGGAAAGGCTACACCTTC.

The genes are TRBV27 and TRBJ2-5; TRBD2 agrees at 9 bases. In germline, CDR1 is MNHEY, CDR2 SMNVEV (reference sequence). This CDR3 comprises 16 residues. V dropped 6 bases and J dropped 4; count of bases not matched to a gene: 12. The chain's CDR3 is CASRGWSGGYRETQYF. The CDR3 region has the DNA TGTGCCAGCAGGGGGTGGAGCGGGGGGTACCGAGAGACCCAGTACTTC.

For this clonotype: The junction departs from the called germline gene at one end, perhaps through a read error. V gene TRBV6-6 combines with J gene TRBJ2-1; TRBD2 might be the D (7 bases). CDR1 MNHNY and CDR2 SVGAGI come from the germline V gene (reference sequence). The CDR3 sequence is 15 residues long. CDR3 in DNA: TGTGCCAGCACCCCAGCCGGCGGGGGCATCAATGAGCCGTTCTTC. Translation: CASTPAGGGINEPFF.

This clonotype was counted only a few times. The chain recombines TRBV15 with TRBJ2-7; TRBD1 aligns across 8 bases. This CDR3 has 14 amino acids. After removal of 3 bases from V and 5 bases from J, the junction contained 6 bases not matched to a gene. The V gene's germline CDR1 is LNHNV and CDR2 YYDKDF (reference sequence). The CDR3 is CATSRETGAHEQYF. Here the CDR3 DNA reads TGTGCCACCAGCAGGGAGACAGGGGCCCACGAGCAGTACTTC. Filled out from reference TRBV15 and TRBJ2-7, the complete variable domain reads DAMVIQNPRYQVTQFGKPVTLSCSQTLNHNVMYWYQQKSSQAPKLLFHYYDKDFNNEADTPDNFQSRRPNTSFCFLDIRSPGLGDTAMYLCATSRETGAHEQYFGPGTRLTVT.

This rearrangement joins TRBV7-2 to TRBJ2-1, with D tentatively TRBD1 (7 bases). Near its end, the DNA agrees better with TRBJ2-7, so the J call may be wrong. This CDR3 contains 14 residues. The germline V gene has CDR1 SGHTA and CDR2 FQGNSA. The CDR3, as DNA: TGTGCCAGCTCAGGGGGGTATATCTACAATGAGCAGTACTTC. The encoded protein is CASSGGYIYNEQYF.

In this sample, this clonotype turned up once. The chain has TRBV5-1 and TRBJ2-7; perhaps D is TRBD1 or TRBD2 (5 bases each). The CDR3 loop spans 13 amino acids. Germline V CDR1 and CDR2: SGHRS, YFSETQ. V was pared by 3 bases and J by 3 bases, with 10 bases between. In DNA form, the CDR3 reads TGCGCCAGCAGCTGGGGGAATGACTACGAGCAGTACTTC. This sequence encodes CASSWGNDYEQYF.

This sequence joins TRBV28 and TRBJ2-1; D may be TRBD1 (5 bases). The DNA end is a closer match to TRBJ2-7, so the J assignment may be wrong. The CDR3 is 15 amino acids. Germline loops: CDR1 MDHEN, CDR2 SYDVKM. In DNA, the CDR3 is TGTGCCAGCAGTTTTTGGGGCCGCTCCTACAATGAGCAGTACTTC. Amino acid sequence: CASSFWGRSYNEQYF.

The CDR3 region is CASSLLLRETQYF. CDR3 nucleotides: TGCGCCAGCAGCTTACTCTTGAGGGAGACCCAGTACTTC. The chain couples TRBV5-1 to TRBJ2-7; D gene uncertain. With the DNA end fitting TRBJ2-5 better, the J assignment may be wrong. This CDR3 spans 13 amino acids. The germline V gene has CDR1 SGHRS and CDR2 YFSETQ.

The chain recombines TRBV11-2 with TRBJ1-6; D gene uncertain. From germline, CDR1 is SGHAT and CDR2 FQNNGV. The CDR3 loop spans 15 amino acids. V dropped 0 bases and J dropped 6 bases, with 9 bases sitting between them. The CDR3 spells CASSLDLGGNSPLHF. CDR3 nucleotides: TGTGCCAGCAGCTTAGATTTGGGCGGTAATTCACCCCTCCACTTT.

The chain recombines TRBV7-2 with TRBJ2-1, with 10 bases fitting TRBD2. The junction had 13 bases not matched to a gene; V was cut back by 4 bases and J by 13 bases. CDR1 and CDR2 (germline): SGHTA, FQGNSA. The CDR3 totals 15 residues. In nucleotides, the CDR3 is TGTGCCAGCAGCTCCATAGCGGGGGGAGGAGAGACCCAGTTCTTC. Translated: CASSSIAGGGETQFF.

The chain links TRBV25-1 to TRBJ2-1; no clear D gene. The germline CDR1 and CDR2 sequences are MGHDK and SYGVNS. Trimming stripped 4 bases from V and 6 bases from J, with 13 bases between. The CDR3 sequence is 14 residues long. In DNA form, the CDR3 reads TGTGCCAGCAGTGTTTCCGACTGGGGCAATGAGCAGTTCTTC. It yields the protein CASSVSDWGNEQFF.

The chain links TRBV18 to TRBJ2-5; 7 positions agree with TRBD2. CDR1 KGHSH and CDR2 LQKENI come from the germline V gene. This CDR3 has 13 residues. V dropped 5 bases and J dropped 3; count of bases not matched to a gene: 3. This CDR3 is CASSGTNKETQYF. The CDR3 nucleotides are TGTGCCAGCTCAGGGACTAACAAAGAGACCCAGTACTTC.

The chain is built from TRBV12-3 or TRBV12-4 and TRBJ2-5; 9 bases line up with TRBD2. V gave up 8 bases and J gave up 5 bases; unmatched junction bases: 9. CDR3 length equals 14 residues. The CDR3 protein is CASRGTSLRETQYF. The CDR3 coding sequence is TGTGCCAGCCGAGGGACTAGCCTACGGGAGACCCAGTACTTC.

Turning to this clonotype: At one boundary the junction diverges from the germline segment, which might be a read error. The V call is TRBV7-2, the J call TRBJ2-7; possibly TRBD2 for D (6 bases). The J call is doubtful: the DNA matches TRBJ2-5 better. The V gene's germline CDR1 is SGHTA and CDR2 FQGNSA. This CDR3 is built from 18 residues. The CDR3 DNA follows: TGTGCCGGCAGCGTCGTGGTCATCGGTAGCGGCCTACAAGAGACCCAGTACTTC. The encoded protein is CAGSVVVIGSGLQETQYF.

A single count supports this clonotype. The chain employs TRBV7-9 and TRBJ2-3; D unresolved. The CDR3 extends over 13 amino acids. Germline V gene lookup returns CDR1 SEHNR and CDR2 FQNEAQ (reference sequence). The V and J ends lost 3 bases and 4 bases respectively, with 8 bases between them. The CDR3 DNA follows: TGTGCCAGCAGCTTCGTCCCGTCAGATACGCAGTATTTT. It specifies CASSFVPSDTQYF.

The chain recombines TRBV25-1 with TRBJ1-5; 11 positions agree with TRBD1. Germline CDR1 is MGHDK and CDR2 is SYGVNS. The CDR3 covers 17 residues. V was pared by 1 base and J by 1 base, with 3 bases of the junction left unmatched. The DNA of the CDR3 is TGTGCCAGCAGTGAATCCGGGACAGGGGGAAGCAATCAGCCCCAGCATTTT. Translated, it gives CASSESGTGGSNQPQHF.

This chain uses TRBV5-4 with TRBJ2-5; TRBD2 agrees at 9 bases. CDR3 size: 15 residues. Germline CDR1 SGHNT, CDR2 YYREEE (reference sequence). The V and J ends lost 5 bases and 4 bases, in that order; junction bases with no gene match: 9. The CDR3 is CASSRQRGEGETQYF. In nucleotides, the CDR3 is TGTGCCAGCAGTCGACAGCGGGGGGAAGGAGAGACCCAGTACTTC.

The chain combines TRBV6-1 with TRBJ1-4; 9 positions agree with TRBD1. This CDR3 spans 20 amino acids. The ends lost 0 bases at V and 0 bases at J; junction bases unmatched: 11. Germline V gene sequence: CDR1 MNHNS, CDR2 SASEGT. The CDR3 loop is CASSEALRGQGPATNEKLFF. In DNA, the CDR3 is TGTGCCAGCAGTGAAGCGCTTCGGGGACAGGGACCTGCAACTAATGAAAAACTGTTTTTT.

This clonotype showed up just a few times. The gene calls are TRBV2 and TRBJ1-6, with unresolved D. Germline CDR1 SNHLY, CDR2 FYNNEI. Trimming removed 6 bases from V and 8 bases from J, with 17 bases in between. The CDR3 has 15 amino acids. The CDR3 protein is CASRTDGGVHSPLHF. The DNA of the CDR3 is TGTGCCAGCAGAACAGACGGTGGGGTACATTCACCCCTCCACTTT.